This entry lists 20 T cell receptor beta chains sequenced from one sample in a study of T-cell reconstitution after alpha-beta-depleted transplantation in children. Unique molecular identifiers were incorporated into the prepared TCRbeta library. TCRdb ran MiXCR on the PCR reads and lists one entry per CDR3 protein. The table has fewer than 250,000 distinct CDR3 sequences, roughly 8.2% seen once; the top ten hold nearly 6.5%. The sequences come from PBMCs, mostly from graft donor cells, collected 180 days after TCRalphabeta/CD19-depleted stem cell transplant. These receptors all come from a male patient between 5 and 17 years old who had a stem cell transplant for acute lymphoblastic leukemia, so the T cells may come from the graft donor.

This clonotype was detected only a few times. This sequence joins TRBV7-8 and TRBJ2-7; 11 bases agree with TRBD2. The CDR3 sequence is 16 residues long. The J segment lost 6 bases and the V segment lost 5 bases, leaving 12 bases of the junction unmatched. Per germline, CDR1 SGHVS and CDR2 FQNEAQ. The CDR3 region has the DNA TGTGCCAGCAGCCAAGAAATAGCGGGGGGGTCCCTCGAGCAGTACTTC. Its protein product is CASSQEIAGGSLEQYF. Full variable domain (rest looked up from reference TRBV7-8 and TRBJ2-7): GAGVSQSPRYKVAKRGQDVALRCDPISGHVSLFWYQQALGQGPEFLTYFQNEAQLDKSGLPSDRFFAERPEGSVSTLKIQRTQQEDSAVYLCASSQEIAGGSLEQYFGPGTRLTVT.

This clonotype was recorded at least ten times. The J gene is TRBJ1-5, the V gene TRBV6-1; D is unresolved. This CDR3 is built from 12 residues. V lost 8 bases, J lost 5 bases, and 10 bases lay in between. Germline V gene data show CDR1 as MNHNS and CDR2 as SASEGT. The CDR3 protein is CASWLADQPQHF. The CDR3 DNA reads as TGTGCCAGCTGGCTAGCAGATCAGCCCCAGCATTTT.

Comment on this clonotype: This may stem from a read error, because a much larger clone lies one nucleotide away. V usage is TRBV3-1 and J usage is TRBJ2-5; weak D call: TRBD2 (5 bases). The CDR3 contains 12 residues. Germline CDR1 LGHDT, CDR2 YNNKEL (reference sequence). CDR3 in amino acids: CPSIGILETQYF. The CDR3 bases are TGTCCCAGCATCGGGATCTTAGAGACCCAGTACTTC.

This clonotype was observed a handful of times. This rearrangement joins TRBV12-1 to TRBJ2-7; the DNA was not compared with TRBD1, the D call given in the table. TRBV12-1 is shown as a pseudogene. This CDR3 contains 22 residues. The CDR3 is CARGLGLPAARDRGLATYEQYF. The CDR3 region has the DNA TGTGCCAGGGGCTTGGGGCTGCCGGCCGCCCGGGACAGGGGGCTAGCCACCTACGAGCAGTACTTC.

This clonotype was counted at least ten times. The chain uses TRBV7-6 and TRBJ2-2; 13 bases are shared with TRBD2. The CDR3 loop spans 20 amino acids. Germline CDR1 is SGHVS and CDR2 is FNYEAQ. V was pared by 2 bases and J by 7 bases, with 16 bases of the junction left unmatched. CDR3 amino acids: CASSLSPTSGRASRSGELFF. CDR3 in DNA: TGTGCCAGCAGCTTATCCCCTACTAGCGGGAGGGCCTCTCGGAGCGGGGAGCTGTTTTTT.

This clonotype was recorded many times. V is TRBV4-1 and J is TRBJ1-5; D gene unclear. The CDR3 contains 13 residues. Between the trimmed V and J ends, which lost 4 bases and 1 base, there was a span of 5 bases. Germline CDR1 is MGHRA and CDR2 is YSYEKL. CDR3 bases: TGCGCCAGCAGCCCGCTAAGCAATCAGCCCCAGCATTTT. This translates into CASSPLSNQPQHF.

At least ten counts were recorded for this clonotype. V gene TRBV6-1 combines with J gene TRBJ2-2; 8 bases are a match to TRBD1. Germline CDR1 MNHNS, CDR2 SASEGT. CDR3 size: 15 residues. After removal of 2 bases from V and 8 bases from J, the junction contained 7 bases not matched to a gene. CDR3 in DNA: TGTGCCAGCAGTGAACCGGGACAGGCTACGGGGGAGCTGTTTTTT. Amino acid sequence: CASSEPGQATGELFF.

This clonotype appeared many times. The CDR3 DNA reads as TGTGCCAGCAGCCCGAGAGGCAATCAGCCCCAGCATTTT. Protein sequence: CASSPRGNQPQHF. V and J are TRBV28 and TRBJ1-5, with unresolved D. The CDR3 consists of 13 residues. Trimming shortened V by 6 bases and J by 2 bases, and 8 bases separated the two germline ends. Germline lookup yields CDR1 MDHEN and CDR2 SYDVKM.

This clonotype was seen many times. The J gene is TRBJ1-1, the V gene TRBV19, with D possibly TRBD1 on 6 matching bases. The germline CDR1 and CDR2 sequences are LNHDA and SQIVND (reference sequence). The CDR3 spans 15 residues. Deletions cut 2 bases from V and 1 base from J, with 11 bases between. CDR3: CASSIRRGENTEAFF. As DNA, the CDR3 is TGTGCCAGTAGTATAAGGAGGGGGGAGAACACTGAAGCTTTCTTT.

The table lists this clonotype with many counts. The chain is built from TRBV10-3 and TRBJ2-1, with D hard to call. CDR1 is ENHRY, CDR2 SYGVKD, per germline. The length of the CDR3 is 16 residues. The V end was cut by 2 bases, the J end by 0 bases, with 11 bases between. In DNA, the CDR3 is TGTGCCATCAGTGAGGGCACGCCCAGCTCCTACAATGAGCAGTTCTTC. Its protein is CAISEGTPSSYNEQFF.

This clonotype was recorded many times. The junction differs from germline at one of its ends, possibly a read error. The genes are TRBV25-1 and TRBJ2-5, with D possibly matching TRBD1 (5 bases). In germline, CDR1 is MGHDK, CDR2 SYGVNS. This CDR3 spans 15 amino acids. Written as DNA, the CDR3 is TGTGCCAGCTGTGAAGGGGCAGGCAGCCAAGAGACCCAGTACTTC. Protein: CASCEGAGSQETQYF.

Details on this clonotype: This may be a read error: a much more frequent sequence differs by one nucleotide. The rearrangement links TRBV5-1 to TRBJ2-1; D gene unclear. V shed 2 bases and J shed 3 bases, with 9 bases lying between them. The CDR3 length is 14 residues. Germline CDR1 and CDR2: SGHRS and YFSETQ. The CDR3 spells CASSFLPFYNEQFF. In nucleotides, the CDR3 is TGCGCCAGCAGCTTCCTCCCTTTCTACAATGAGCAGTTCTTC.

Only a few counts were recorded for this clonotype. The rearrangement uses TRBV5-1 and TRBJ2-1; D is ambiguous. Trimming took 4 bases from V and 7 from J, leaving 9 bases between them. This CDR3 is 12 amino acids long. The germline CDR1 and CDR2 sequences are SGHRS and YFSETQ. The CDR3 region is CASSGVNNEQFF. In DNA, the CDR3 is TGCGCCAGCAGCGGAGTGAATAATGAGCAGTTCTTC.

In its sample, this clonotype was seen many times. J is TRBJ2-2 and V is TRBV9, with 8 bases matching TRBD1. Germline V gives CDR1 SGDLS, CDR2 YYNGEE. The trim removed 0 bases at V and 1 base at J, leaving 2 bases unmatched. The CDR3 is made up of 16 amino acids. CDR3 residues: CASSVVGTGNTGELFF. As DNA, the CDR3 is TGTGCCAGCAGCGTAGTTGGGACAGGGAACACCGGGGAGCTGTTTTTT.

This clonotype was detected many times. This sequence joins TRBV7-9 and TRBJ1-5; D uncertain. Germline V CDR1 and CDR2: SEHNR, FQNEAQ (reference sequence). Trimming shortened V by 0 bases and J by 0 bases, and 3 bases separated the two germline ends. The CDR3 loop spans 14 amino acids. CDR3 sequence: CASSLAYSNQPQHF. CDR3 coding DNA: TGTGCCAGCAGCTTAGCCTATAGCAATCAGCCCCAGCATTTT.

Many counts were recorded for this clonotype. The chain couples TRBV20-1 to TRBJ2-7, with a tentative D call TRBD1 (6 bases). Trimming took 1 base from V and 3 from J, leaving 7 bases between them. Germline values: CDR1 DFQATT, CDR2 SNEGSKA (reference sequence). The CDR3 has 12 amino acids. The CDR3 nucleotides are TGCAGTGCTAGAGGGACAGACTACGAGCAGTACTTC. It encodes CSARGTDYEQYF.

This clonotype was detected many times. The chain employs TRBV27 and TRBJ1-5; D is uncertain. The V gene lost 0 bases and the J gene lost 7 bases, with 7 bases spanning the gap. Germline V gene sequence: CDR1 MNHEY, CDR2 SMNVEV (reference sequence). This CDR3 has 13 residues. The CDR3 protein is CASSLSPLQPQHF. In DNA, the CDR3 is TGTGCCAGCAGTTTATCCCCACTCCAGCCCCAGCATTTT.

At least ten counts were recorded for this clonotype. This sequence joins TRBV12-3 or TRBV12-4 and TRBJ2-7; the match to TRBD1 covers 7 bases. The CDR3 consists of 14 residues. Trimming at V came to 3 bases and at J to 1 base, leaving 3 bases not matched to a gene. In DNA, the CDR3 is TGTGCCAGCAGTTTGACAGGGTTTTCCTACGAGCAGTACTTC. Its translation: CASSLTGFSYEQYF.

This clonotype has ten or more counts. This chain joins TRBV28 and TRBJ2-1; 10 bases fit TRBD1. With V trimmed by 3 bases and J by 6 bases, 8 bases remained unmatched. Germline CDR1 reads MDHEN; CDR2 reads SYDVKM. The CDR3 runs 16 residues. This chain's CDR3 is CASSFPPGTGVNEQFF. The CDR3, as DNA: TGTGCCAGCAGTTTCCCCCCCGGGACAGGGGTCAATGAGCAGTTCTTC.

This clonotype was detected many times. The CDR3 nucleotides are TGCAGTGCTAGTGAGGCCAAAGGGGGCAAAAACATTCAGTACTTC. Translation gives CSASEAKGGKNIQYF. The V gene is TRBV20-1, the J gene TRBJ2-4; D is perhaps TRBD1 (6 bases). Per germline, CDR1 DFQATT and CDR2 SNEGSKA (reference sequence). This CDR3 is built from 15 residues. Trimming pared 3 bases from V and 3 bases from J, leaving 15 bases between.